A selection of T cell receptor beta chains follows, all from one sample in a study of spatial heterogeneity in lung cancer. TCRdb reanalysed the 5' RACE reads using MiXCR and keeps one entry per CDR3 protein. Of under 14,000 distinct CDR3 sequences in the sample, under 6.5% were seen once. The source was PBMCs, collected at surgery. The receptors were gathered from a male donor with early-stage non-small cell lung cancer. Each CDR3 is given with its conserved first and last residue. For some rows the clone size is stated as once, few or many, or as a class when expanded; others skip it.

V	J	size	CDR3
TRBV5-1	TRBJ2-1	few	CASSPQPSGALSYFSYNEQFF
TRBV19	TRBJ1-5	few	CASLTGNSNQPQHF
TRBV5-5	TRBJ2-7	many	CASSLQGPLPHF
TRBV2	TRBJ2-3	NA	CASMKGVATHGDTQYF
TRBV18	TRBJ2-3	NA	CASSRSGLAVFTDTQYF
TRBV20-1	TRBJ2-7	many	CSARDNLGVYEQYF
TRBV7-9	TRBJ2-1	few	CASSLSGSPNEQFF
TRBV4-1	TRBJ2-7	medium-sized	CASSQEVTLYEQYF
TRBV20-1	TRBJ2-2	NA	CSAAEGGFAGELFF
TRBV25-1	TRBJ2-1	NA	CASSERRPDYNEQFF
TRBV12-3/TRBV12-4	TRBJ1-1	many	CASSPRRGNTEAFF
TRBV5-1	TRBJ2-1	few	CASSLALAGVNEQFF
TRBV5-1	TRBJ1-1	many	CASSLEGGTEAFF
TRBV20-1	TRBJ2-7	NA	CSARGPDLPYEQYF
TRBV7-3	TRBJ2-3	NA	CASSPMPTSWDTQYF
TRBV10-3	TRBJ1-2	medium-sized	CAISEGDTTTGYTF
TRBV9	TRBJ2-5	medium-sized	CASSVEQRVGTQYF
TRBV18	TRBJ2-7	NA	CASSPRTGGSEQYF
TRBV24-1	TRBJ2-1	medium-sized	CATSDPSLDANEQFF
TRBV5-1	TRBJ2-3	many	CASSLERYPDTQYF
TRBV30	TRBJ2-1	many	CAWSGKRLGKGEQFF
TRBV27	TRBJ1-1	few	CASSDRGTEAFF
TRBV4-1	TRBJ2-1	medium-sized	CASSQVAGGPYNEQFF
TRBV6-2/TRBV6-3	TRBJ2-3	few	CASSYSKDTQYF
TRBV7-2	TRBJ2-7	many	CASSLKRSGTYEQYF
TRBV5-1	TRBJ2-2	many	CASSLAAPWGGELFF